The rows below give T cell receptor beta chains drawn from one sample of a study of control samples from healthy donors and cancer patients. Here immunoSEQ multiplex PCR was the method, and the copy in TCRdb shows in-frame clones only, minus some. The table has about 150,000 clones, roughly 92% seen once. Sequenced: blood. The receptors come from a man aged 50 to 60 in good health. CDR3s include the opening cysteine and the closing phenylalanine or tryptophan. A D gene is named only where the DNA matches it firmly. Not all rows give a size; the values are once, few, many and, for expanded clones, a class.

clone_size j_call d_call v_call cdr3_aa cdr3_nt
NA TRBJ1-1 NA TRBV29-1 CSVSSSNTEAFF TGCAGCGTGTCCTCCTCGAACACTGAAGCTTTCTTT
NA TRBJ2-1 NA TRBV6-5 CASSYYQASEQFF TGTGCCAGCAGTTACTATCAAGCGTCTGAGCAGTTCTTC
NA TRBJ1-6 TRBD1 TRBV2 CASTRTGGDNSPLHF TGTGCCAGTACCAGGACAGGGGGCGATAATTCACCCCTCCACTTT
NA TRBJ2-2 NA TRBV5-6 CASSPQPSLRTGELFF TGTGCCAGCAGCCCACAACCGAGTTTGAGAACCGGGGAGCTGTTTTTT
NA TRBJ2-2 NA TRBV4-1 CASSHGDTGELFF TGCGCCAGCAGCCACGGGGACACCGGGGAGCTGTTTTTT
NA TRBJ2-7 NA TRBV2 CASRGIGPYEQYF TGTGCCAGCAGGGGCATAGGTCCCTACGAGCAGTACTTC
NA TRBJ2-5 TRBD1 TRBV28 CASSFVSGTGETQYF TGTGCCAGCAGTTTCGTATCCGGGACAGGAGAGACCCAGTACTTC
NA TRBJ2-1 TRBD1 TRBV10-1 CASSEGQGRDEQFF TGCGCCAGCAGCGAAGGACAGGGAAGGGATGAGCAGTTCTTC
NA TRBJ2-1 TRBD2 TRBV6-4 CASRELAGINNEQFF TGTGCCAGCAGAGAACTAGCGGGGATCAACAATGAGCAGTTCTTC
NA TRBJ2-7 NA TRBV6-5 CASSYSGDVYEQYF TGTGCCAGCAGTTACTCTGGGGACGTCTACGAGCAGTACTTC
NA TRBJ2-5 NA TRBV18 CASSLYWTGETQYF TGTGCCAGCTCACTGTACTGGACGGGAGAGACCCAGTACTTC
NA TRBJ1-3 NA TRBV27 CASSLDGRNTIYF TGTGCCAGCAGTTTAGACGGAAGAAACACCATATATTTT
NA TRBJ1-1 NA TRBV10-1 CASSFSGSSNTEAFF TGCGCCAGCAGTTTTTCAGGGTCGTCGAACACTGAAGCTTTCTTT
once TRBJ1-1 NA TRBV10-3 CASNDGMNTEAFF TGTGCCAGCAACGATGGGATGAACACTGAAGCTTTCTTT
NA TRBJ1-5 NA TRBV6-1 CASSEVLVVSNQPQHF TGTGCCAGCAGTGAAGTGCTGGTGGTTAGCAATCAGCCCCAGCATTTT
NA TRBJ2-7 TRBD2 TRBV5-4 CASSLSLAGSYEQYF TGTGCCAGCAGCTTGAGCCTAGCGGGCTCCTACGAGCAGTACTTC
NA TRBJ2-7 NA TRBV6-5 CASSLRNYEQYF TGTGCCAGCAGTCTACGCAACTACGAGCAGTACTTC